This TCR beta chain was obtained from a study of regulatory T cells in long-lasting Graves disease. For TCR beta, libraries came from iRepertoire HTBI primers and Arm-PCR of CDR3 regions. TCRdb reprocessed the multiplex PCR reads via MiXCR and lists one record per CDR3 protein. The sample shows 350,000 to 450,000 distinct CDR3 sequences, 23% of them seen only once. Time point noted: persistent/refractory GD, antithyroid drugs over 5 years with positive TRAb. Preparation of the TCR library used RNA extracted from PBMCs. Per germline, CDR1 LGHNA and CDR2 YSLEER. CDR3 length: 13 amino acids. V gave up 3 bases and J gave up 8 bases; unmatched junction bases: 4.

Sequences were derived from peripheral blood mononuclear cells (PBMCs), sampled when the disease was refractory, from a patient treated with antithyroid drugs. This receptor was identified in a woman between 35 and 50 years old with Graves disease. The V call is TRBV4-3, the J call TRBJ2-1, with 7 bases identical to TRBD2. In nucleotides, the CDR3 is TGCGCCAGCAGCCAGATACTAGCGTATGAGCAGTTCTTC. Translation: CASSQILAYEQFF.